Included here is one T cell receptor beta chain sequence, with context. What it binds is unknown. The treatment: oral pan-JAK inhibitor, 5-10 mg twice daily. T lymphocytes (CD4+ and CD8+) were sorted from PBMCs. These data are taken from a study of CD8+ T cells in alopecia areata. Study details: Treated patients received oral tofacitinib, 5 to 10 mg twice daily. Tofacitinib ran for 6 to 18 months before 6 months off drug. Study findings and constraints: Links between baseline CD8+ expansion and response need larger treated cohorts.

Isolated RNA was reverse transcribed into cDNA used as the sequencing template. Using immunoSEQ multiplex PCR, the repertoire was profiled, and TCRdb retains in-frame clones only, with some absent. This table holds about 140,000 clones, approximately 90% found once. V lost 5 bases, J lost 4 bases, and 15 bases lay in between. This CDR3 has 15 amino acids. CDR1 is MNHEY and CDR2 is SMNVEV in the germline V gene (reference sequence). The TCR originated in a human donor with alopecia areata. The chain uses TRBV27 and TRBJ2-1; a possible D gene is TRBD2 (6 bases). Here the sequenced sample was CD8+ T cells sorted from blood, taken at week 4, from a patient treated with tofacitinib. The CDR3 loop is CASSIGTSLYNEQFF. DNA of the CDR3: TGTGCCAGCAGTATTGGGACTTCACTTTACAATGAGCAGTTCTTC.